This T cell receptor (beta chain) was observed in a study of T-cell reconstitution after alpha-beta-depleted transplantation in children (dated by TCRdb to 2016 to 2017). Broadly, across the study: Using TCR repertoire profiling, the study followed T-cell immune reconstitution in a quantitative way in children after TCRalphabeta/CD19-depleted allogeneic hematopoietic cell transplantation.

The library relied on PCR. The sequencer was an Illumina HiSeq 2500. Molecular barcoding was employed in the preparation of TCR libraries, with unique molecular identifiers being used to normalize TCRbeta repertoire quantification. TCRdb reprocessing: public reads trimmed at Q25 with fastp, clones called with MiXCR, in-frame beta chains kept. Identical CDR3 protein sequences are pooled into one entry, listed with their most common genes and DNA. This sample comprises about 400,000 distinct CDR3 sequences, over 20% of them detected only once. The ten largest clones capture 3.8% of the sample. The CDR3 holds 13 amino acids from the cysteine to the phenylalanine. Only the CDR3 DNA stays, 39 bases, in frame from base 1. The trim is 1 base for V and 7 bases for J, with a gap of 10 bases between the germline ends. From a lookup of the germline V gene (reference sequence), CDR1 and CDR2 are SEHNR and FQNEAQ.

This clonotype has only a few counts. What this receptor recognizes is not known. Within one base of it there is no much larger clone, and no base qualities were kept. Sequenced material: PBMCs from the stem cell graft donor, taken from the stem cell graft. The rearrangement combines TRBV7-9 with TRBJ1-1; the D segment cannot be called with confidence. The source is a human donor who donated a stem cell graft to a child with acute myeloid leukemia. Here the CDR3 is given as CASSLGLQIEAFF. The DNA is as follows: TGTGCCAGCAGCTTAGGGTTGCAGATTGAAGCTTTCTTT.